The 27 T cell receptor beta chains below all came from one sample that was sequenced in a study of cytomegalovirus exposure and HLA in healthy donors. It was with 60 Vbeta and 13 Jbeta primers that the PCR ran. Method: immunoSEQ multiplex PCR; TCRdb's copy keeps in-frame clones and lacks some. The sample includes over 85,000 clones, around 77% of them seen just once. Material for sequencing was PBMCs. The origin of the receptors is a man between 35 and 55 years old in good health and CMV-seronegative.

This chain links TRBV28 with TRBJ1-5; D remains ambiguous. V lost 4 bases and J 7 bases, leaving 14 bases between the germline ends. The CDR3 loop spans 14 amino acids. In germline, CDR1 is MDHEN, CDR2 SYDVKM. CDR3 loop: CASSSLPAGQPQHF. The DNA of the CDR3 is TGTGCCAGCAGTTCCCTTCCCGCGGGACAGCCCCAGCATTTT.

In DNA, the CDR3 is TGCAGCGTTGAAAGAGGACAGGGTCATACCGGGGAGCTGTTTTTT. Translated: CSVERGQGHTGELFF. The chain couples TRBV29-1 to TRBJ2-2; 8 positions match TRBD1. The CDR3 totals 15 residues. Germline lookup yields CDR1 SQVTM and CDR2 ANQGSEA. With 2 bases clipped from V and 5 bases from J, the junction kept 7 bases outside the gene matches.

The table lists this clone with a few counts. CDR3 amino acids: CASRRTGQGTEKLFF. The CDR3 bases are TGTGCCAGCAGAAGAACGGGACAGGGGACTGAAAAACTGTTTTTT. V gene TRBV2 combines with J gene TRBJ1-4; 10 bases line up with TRBD1. Germline trimming cut 6 bases from V and 7 bases from J; bases unmatched to any gene: 8. CDR3 length: 15 residues. Germline values: CDR1 SNHLY, CDR2 FYNNEI.

The chain couples TRBV6-6 to TRBJ1-1, with 7 bases that match TRBD1. The CDR3 is 15 residues long. The V and J ends lost 7 bases and 3 bases, in that order; junction bases with no gene match: 11. In germline, CDR1 is MNHNY, CDR2 SVGAGI (reference sequence). The CDR3 DNA reads as TGTGCCAGCAATTTCGACAGGGCCGGGGACACTGAAGCTTTCTTT. Amino acid sequence: CASNFDRAGDTEAFF.

This clone was detected only once. The J gene is TRBJ1-4, the V gene TRBV2, with D unclear. Germline assignment: CDR1 SNHLY and CDR2 FYNNEI. Trimming took 10 bases from V and 0 from J, leaving 15 bases between them. The CDR3 is 15 amino acids. The CDR3 here is CATTLEGATNEKLFF. The CDR3 DNA sequence: TGTGCCACCACCTTGGAGGGTGCAACTAATGAAAAACTGTTTTTT.

The rearrangement joins TRBV28 to TRBJ2-4; 7 bases line up with TRBD2. The CDR3 length is 16 residues. CDR1 and CDR2 (germline): MDHEN, SYDVKM. The ends lost 8 bases at V and 7 bases at J; junction bases unmatched: 17. Here the CDR3 reads CASSRRGNLPENIQYF. The CDR3 DNA reads TGTGCCAGCTCGAGGCGGGGGAACTTACCTGAGAACATTCAGTACTTC.

J is TRBJ1-5 and V is TRBV28; D might be TRBD1 (5 bases). This CDR3 has 14 residues. V was shortened by 7 bases and J by 0 bases, with 10 bases between the two germline ends. In germline, CDR1 is MDHEN, CDR2 SYDVKM. CDR3 coding DNA: TGTGCCAGCATATGGGGGGATAGCAATCAGCCCCAGCATTTT. This translates into CASIWGDSNQPQHF.

Within the sample, this clone is medium-sized. This chain joins TRBV2 and TRBJ2-7; 7 nucleotides align to TRBD1. With V trimmed by 1 base and J by 0 bases, 3 bases remained unmatched. Germline values: CDR1 SNHLY, CDR2 FYNNEI. This CDR3 is built from 15 residues. The CDR3 region has the DNA TGTGCCAGCAGTGAAGGACAGGGTAGCTCCTACGAGCAGTACTTC. Amino acid sequence: CASSEGQGSSYEQYF.

The gene calls are TRBV2 and TRBJ1-4, with 7 bases lining up with TRBD1. Looked up from germline, CDR1 is SNHLY and CDR2 is FYNNEI. The trim removed 6 bases at V and 8 bases at J, leaving 18 bases unmatched. CDR3 length: 17 residues. CDR3 in amino acids: CASRLPVGGGPREKLFF. The DNA for the CDR3 is TGTGCCAGCAGGCTCCCGGTTGGAGGGGGCCCTAGGGAAAAACTGTTTTTT.

The genes are TRBV5-4 and TRBJ2-7; 9 bases agree with TRBD2. This CDR3 contains 16 residues. Germline V gene sequence: CDR1 SGHNT, CDR2 YYREEE (reference sequence). V lost 4 bases and J lost 3; bases outside the gene matches: 11. CDR3 coding DNA: TGTGCCAGCAGCCTCATTCCGAGCGGGGGGATCTACGAGCAGTACTTC. Translated, it gives CASSLIPSGGIYEQYF.

The chain couples TRBV6-6 to TRBJ1-2, with TRBD1 matching over 8 bases. Germline-derived CDR1 and CDR2 are MNHNY and SVGAGI (reference sequence). The CDR3 runs 13 residues. V shed 7 bases and J 8 bases; nucleotides not matched to a gene: 9. The CDR3 is CASTLTGELGYTF. The CDR3, as DNA: TGTGCCAGCACCCTGACAGGGGAGTTGGGCTACACCTTC.

This sequence joins TRBV5-1 and TRBJ2-7; perhaps TRBD1 as D (6 bases). The CDR3 length is 15 residues. Trimming took off 4 bases at V and 2 bases at J, with 16 bases between the two ends. Germline V gene sequence: CDR1 SGHRS, CDR2 YFSETQ. CDR3 nucleotides: TGCGCCAGCAGCCAAGATGGGGACATGACCTACGAGCAGTACTTC. It encodes CASSQDGDMTYEQYF. Full variable domain (missing parts from reference TRBV5-1 and TRBJ2-7): KAGVTQTPRYLIKTRGQQVTLSCSPISGHRSVSWYQQTPGQGLQFLFEYFSETQRNKGNFPGRFSGRQFSNSRSEMNVSTLELGDSALYLCASSQDGDMTYEQYFGPGTRLTVT.

The chain carries TRBV7-9 and TRBJ2-7; TRBD1 is a possible D gene (6 bases). Trimming removed 4 bases at V and 0 bases at J, with 16 bases between. Per germline, CDR1 SEHNR and CDR2 FQNEAQ (reference sequence). The CDR3 contains 16 residues. CDR3 in DNA: TGTGCCAGCAGCTCCCTAGGACAGATCCCCTCCTACGAGCAGTACTTC. This gives the protein CASSSLGQIPSYEQYF.

This chain connects TRBV5-1 to TRBJ2-7, with TRBD1 matching over 8 bases. The CDR3 loop spans 14 amino acids. V lost 2 bases to trimming and J lost 2 bases; unmatched junction nucleotides: 3. The germline gives CDR1 SGHRS, CDR2 YFSETQ. Here the CDR3 reads CASSLTGGTYEQYF. The CDR3 nucleotides are TGCGCCAGCAGCTTAACAGGGGGGACCTACGAGCAGTACTTC. The whole variable domain, filled in from reference TRBV5-1 and TRBJ2-7, reads KAGVTQTPRYLIKTRGQQVTLSCSPISGHRSVSWYQQTPGQGLQFLFEYFSETQRNKGNFPGRFSGRQFSNSRSEMNVSTLELGDSALYLCASSLTGGTYEQYFGPGTRLTVT.

This chain links TRBV4-2 with TRBJ2-6, with D possibly TRBD2 on 5 matching bases. The germline V and J ends were trimmed by 1 base and 3 bases, with 13 bases remaining between them. CDR1 LGHNA and CDR2 YNFKEQ come from the germline V gene. This CDR3 spans 17 amino acids. CDR3 nucleotides: TGTGCCAGCAGCCAAGGGGAAGCGGACGATGGGGCCAACGTCCTGACTTTC. Translation: CASSQGEADDGANVLTF.

V and J are TRBV9 and TRBJ2-1, with D tentatively TRBD2 (5 bases). V shed 0 bases and J shed 8 bases, with 12 bases lying between them. Germline CDR1 and CDR2: SGDLS and YYNGEE. There are 14 residues in the CDR3. The CDR3 region is CASSVAEGGHEQFF. CDR3 sequence (DNA): TGTGCCAGCAGCGTAGCAGAGGGTGGGCATGAGCAGTTCTTC.

The chain links TRBV28 to TRBJ1-2, with 11 bases identical to TRBD1. The CDR3 extends over 15 amino acids. The germline V gene encodes CDR1 MDHEN and CDR2 SYDVKM. Unmatched junction bases numbered 7, after V lost 5 bases and J lost 5 bases. CDR3 sequence: CASSARDRGVYGYTF. The CDR3 DNA reads as TGTGCCAGCAGTGCTCGGGACAGGGGGGTGTATGGCTACACCTTC.

This clone was counted a few times. V and J are TRBV5-6 and TRBJ1-1; no firm D call. This CDR3 has 15 amino acids. Trimming removed 0 bases at V and 4 bases at J, with 13 bases between. Germline CDR1 and CDR2: SGHDT and YYEEEE. CDR3 bases: TGTGCCAGCAGCTTGGAATTTCGGGGAGTCACTGAAGCTTTCTTT. Translating gives CASSLEFRGVTEAFF.

This clone was found a few times. This chain uses TRBV2 with TRBJ2-5; TRBD1 is a possible D gene (6 bases). CDR3 length equals 14 residues. Trimming stripped 4 bases from V and 5 bases from J, with 14 bases between. In germline, CDR1 is SNHLY, CDR2 FYNNEI. CDR3 DNA: TGTGCCAGCAGTGCCAGGTTAGGGGGTGAGACCCAGTACTTC. Translation gives CASSARLGGETQYF.

This clone was recorded only once. The genes are TRBV10-3 and TRBJ1-1; 8 bases fit TRBD1. The CDR3 is made up of 14 amino acids. From germline, CDR1 is ENHRY and CDR2 SYGVKD. The J segment lost 7 bases and the V segment lost 0 bases, leaving 4 bases of the junction unmatched. CDR3 amino acids: CAISESQGANEAFF. DNA of the CDR3: TGTGCCATCAGTGAGTCCCAGGGGGCGAATGAAGCTTTCTTT.

A few counts support this clone. This chain links TRBV6-1 with TRBJ1-6; D is unclear. The CDR3 runs 16 residues. V dropped 4 bases and J dropped 0 bases, with 10 bases sitting between them. CDR1 MNHNS and CDR2 SASEGT come from the germline V gene. CDR3 protein: CASSASTSSYNSPLHF. The CDR3 DNA follows: TGTGCCAGCAGTGCCTCGACTAGCTCCTATAATTCACCCCTCCACTTT.

The chain couples TRBV25-1 to TRBJ1-6; D is ambiguous. This CDR3 has 13 residues. Trimming cost V 1 base and J 7 bases, with 5 bases left between them. The germline gives CDR1 MGHDK, CDR2 SYGVNS. CDR3 DNA: TGTGCCAGCAGTGAATTAAGCAATTCACCCCTCCACTTT. Translating it yields CASSELSNSPLHF.

V gene TRBV28 combines with J gene TRBJ1-5; D remains unclear. Germline V lookup: CDR1 MDHEN, CDR2 SYDVKM. V shed 6 bases and J shed 9 bases, with 6 bases lying between them. The length of the CDR3 is 10 residues. The CDR3: CASSNWPQHF. CDR3 bases: TGTGCCAGCAGCAACTGGCCCCAGCATTTT.

This sequence joins TRBV7-9 and TRBJ2-1, with D perhaps TRBD1 (6 bases). The CDR3 covers 12 residues. Germline-derived CDR1 and CDR2 are SEHNR and FQNEAQ (reference sequence). CDR3 residues: CSTNRDGDEQFF. CDR3 nucleotides: TGTTCCACCAACAGGGATGGCGATGAGCAGTTCTTC.

A few counts support this clone. This rearrangement joins TRBV10-1 to TRBJ1-4, with 10 bases aligning to TRBD1. Germline V gene lookup returns CDR1 WNHNN and CDR2 SYGVQD (reference sequence). This CDR3 contains 17 residues. V was clipped by 4 bases and J by 0 bases; unmatched bases: 5. The CDR3, as DNA: TGCGCCAGCAGTGCGGGACAGGGGAAAGCAACTAATGAAAAACTGTTTTTT. As protein: CASSAGQGKATNEKLFF.

This chain joins TRBV5-1 and TRBJ1-6; a weak D match, TRBD1 (6 bases). The germline gives CDR1 SGHRS, CDR2 YFSETQ. The ends were cut back, 4 bases at V and 2 bases at J, with 7 bases in the middle. The CDR3 runs to 14 residues. Written as DNA, the CDR3 is TGCGCCAGCAGCGAGGGGGCCTATAATTCACCCCTCCACTTT. Residues: CASSEGAYNSPLHF.

The chain links TRBV7-9 to TRBJ1-5; D is perhaps TRBD1 (5 bases). The germline gives CDR1 SEHNR, CDR2 FQNEAQ (reference sequence). V was trimmed by 2 bases and J by 6 bases, leaving 11 bases between them. This CDR3 region has 14 residues. Written as DNA, the CDR3 is TGTGCCAGCAGCTTAAGTCTCGGGGGTCAGCCCCAGCATTTT. Translation gives CASSLSLGGQPQHF.